This TCR beta chain came from a study (dated by TCRdb to between 2015 and 2016). V gives up 10 bases and J gives up 3 bases, and the segment between their germline ends measures 13 bases. The germline V gene provides CDR1 ENHRY and CDR2 SYGVKD. The CDR3 runs 12 residues from the cysteine to the phenylalanine. The CDR3 DNA has 36 bases and is translated from base 1. The library was made by RT-PCR. Instrument on record: Illumina MiSeq. TCRdb reanalyzed the raw reads on its own, using fastp at Q25 for trimming and MiXCR for clone calling, and kept in-frame beta chains. For every CDR3 protein sequence, its rows merge into one entry that carries the most common genes and DNA. The sample table shows about 680,000 distinct CDR3 sequences, and more than 13% are seen once. In total, the top ten clones hold 3.6% of the sample. Details on this clonotype: Its antigen is not yet known. Base qualities are not provided; no much larger clone lies one nucleotide away.

This TCR came from a female donor in good health, serving as a healthy control. The sample was memory CD4+ T cells from blood. The chain joins TRBV10-3 to TRBJ2-7, and TRBD2 may be the D gene, going by 5 matching bases. In nucleotides, the sequence is TGTGCCACCCGGGGAAACCTCTACGAGCAGTACTTC. The resulting protein is CATRGNLYEQYF.